Listed below are T cell receptor beta chains from one sample, sequenced in a study of liver allograft versus peripheral blood T cells. Via MiXCR, TCRdb re-called the reads, giving one row per CDR3 protein. The table shows 8,500 or so distinct CDR3 sequences, with roughly 27% occurring only once. The receptor set was obtained from a human patient who had a liver transplant. The graft donor may have given rise to some T cells. Both conserved end residues are part of each CDR3. D genes are given only for firm matches. Expanded clones are given a class, and other clones once, few, many or no size at all.

v_gene	abundance	j_gene	d_gene	CDR3aa	CDR3nt
TRBV18	medium-sized	TRBJ1-2	NA	CASSSEGRNYGYTF	TGTGCCAGCTCCTCAGAGGGGAGGAACTATGGCTACACCTTC
TRBV6-6	many	TRBJ2-7	NA	CASTTTGYEQYF	TGTGCCAGCACCACTACAGGGTACGAGCAGTACTTC
TRBV7-9	NA	TRBJ1-1	TRBD1	CASSFGQGAGEAFF	TGTGCCAGCAGCTTTGGTCAGGGGGCGGGTGAAGCTTTCTTT
TRBV7-2	NA	TRBJ1-2	TRBD1	CASSLEQGYGYTF	TGTGCCAGCAGCTTAGAACAGGGGTATGGCTACACCTTC
TRBV20-1	NA	TRBJ1-4	TRBD1	CSARVSGTGISPLQF	TGCAGTGCTAGAGTTTCCGGGACAGGGATTTCACCCCTCCAATTT
TRBV28	NA	TRBJ2-7	NA	CASSLSPDPWHYEQYF	TGTGCCAGCAGTTTATCTCCCGACCCTTGGCACTACGAGCAGTACTTC
TRBV6-5	many	TRBJ2-7	NA	CASSYANNRNEQYF	TGTGCCAGCAGTTACGCAAACAACAGGAACGAGCAGTACTTC
TRBV7-9	medium-sized	TRBJ1-2	TRBD1	CASSQQAGTGAYGYTF	TGTGCCAGCAGCCAACAGGCCGGGACAGGGGCCTATGGCTACACCTTC
TRBV7-9	medium-sized	TRBJ2-2	TRBD2	CASSSKPGLAVGELFF	TGTGCCAGCAGCTCTAAACCAGGACTAGCGGTCGGGGAGCTGTTTTTT
TRBV11-2	NA	TRBJ1-1	NA	CASSLTFGGRGTEAFF	TGTGCCAGCAGCTTAACCTTTGGGGGGCGAGGAACTGAAGCTTTCTTT
TRBV6-5	medium-sized	TRBJ1-6	TRBD1	CASSYSKPGQGYNSPLHF	TGTGCCAGCAGTTATTCAAAACCGGGACAGGGCTATAATTCACCCCTCCACTTT
TRBV20-1	NA	TRBJ1-1	TRBD1	CSARGVGTGGRNTEAFF	TGCAGTGCACGTGGGGTGGGGACAGGGGGCCGGAACACTGAAGCTTTCTTT
TRBV28	many	TRBJ2-7	TRBD2	CASSPGGAKLYEQYF	TGTGCCAGCAGCCCCGGGGGGGCCAAACTCTACGAGCAGTACTTC
TRBV5-6	medium-sized	TRBJ1-4	NA	CASSLAGVGGEKLFF	TGTGCCAGCAGCTTGGCCGGGGTAGGAGGGGAAAAACTGTTTTTT
TRBV6-2/TRBV6-3	NA	TRBJ2-1	TRBD2	CASSRRGGGENEQFF	TGTGCCAGCAGCCGTCGGGGCGGGGGGGAAAATGAGCAGTTCTTC
TRBV6-5	NA	TRBJ2-3	TRBD2	CASSYGLTSGTDTQYF	TGTGCCAGCAGTTACGGGCTGACTAGCGGCACAGATACGCAGTATTTT
TRBV19	medium-sized	TRBJ1-2	NA	CASIPWGASNYGYTF	TGTGCCAGTATCCCGTGGGGGGCGAGTAACTATGGCTACACCTTC
TRBV10-3	few	TRBJ2-3	TRBD2	CAISDRTSGRWADTQYF	TGTGCCATCAGTGACAGGACTAGCGGGAGATGGGCAGATACGCAGTATTTT
TRBV2	NA	TRBJ2-2	TRBD2	CASSERRREAGELFF	TGTGCCAGCAGTGAAAGACGGCGGGAGGCCGGGGAGCTGTTTTTT
TRBV28	medium-sized	TRBJ1-2	NA	CASRGGPRGGGYTF	TGTGCCAGCAGGGGAGGCCCACGAGGGGGAGGCTACACCTTC
TRBV6-6	medium-sized	TRBJ1-6	NA	CASSSRENSPLHF	TGTGCCAGCAGTTCCCGGGAGAATTCACCCCTCCACTTT
TRBV6-6	medium-sized	TRBJ2-7	TRBD2	CASRYTSGSDEQYF	TGTGCCAGCAGATATACTAGCGGGAGCGACGAGCAGTACTTC
TRBV19	medium-sized	TRBJ1-2	NA	CASSIGPSSYTF	TGTGCCAGTAGTATCGGGCCGAGTAGTTACACCTTC